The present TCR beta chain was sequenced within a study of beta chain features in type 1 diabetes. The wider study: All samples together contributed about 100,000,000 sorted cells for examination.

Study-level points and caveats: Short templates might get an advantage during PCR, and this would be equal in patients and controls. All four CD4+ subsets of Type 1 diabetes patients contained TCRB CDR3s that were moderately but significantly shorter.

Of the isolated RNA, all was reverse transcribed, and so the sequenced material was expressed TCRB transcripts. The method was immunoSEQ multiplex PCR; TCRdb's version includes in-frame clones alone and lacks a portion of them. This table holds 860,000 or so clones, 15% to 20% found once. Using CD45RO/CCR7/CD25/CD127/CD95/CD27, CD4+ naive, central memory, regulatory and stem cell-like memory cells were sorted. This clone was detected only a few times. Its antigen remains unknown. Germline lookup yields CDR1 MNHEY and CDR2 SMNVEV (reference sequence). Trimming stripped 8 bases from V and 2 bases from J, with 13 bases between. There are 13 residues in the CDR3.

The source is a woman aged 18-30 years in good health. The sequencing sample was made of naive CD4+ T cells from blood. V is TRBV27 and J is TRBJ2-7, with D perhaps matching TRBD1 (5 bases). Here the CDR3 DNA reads TGTGCCAGCTCGTGGACATATGCCTACGAGCAGTACTTC. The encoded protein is CASSWTYAYEQYF.